One sample yielded the 14 T cell receptor beta chains listed below, sequenced in a study of identical twins. TCRdb redid the calling of the 5' RACE reads with MiXCR, one entry per CDR3 protein. This table has 1.5 million to 2 million distinct CDR3 sequences, under 35% appearing once. Sequences were obtained from cord blood. All receptors come from a newborn girl in good health.

The J gene is TRBJ2-3, the V gene TRBV28; 8 bases fit TRBD2. V shed 7 bases and J 2 bases; nucleotides not matched to a gene: 5. This CDR3 region has 14 residues. In germline, CDR1 is MDHEN, CDR2 SYDVKM. The CDR3 loop is CASTGGSTTDTQYF. As DNA, the CDR3 is TGTGCCAGCACGGGGGGGTCTACCACAGATACGCAGTATTTT.

This chain joins TRBV2 and TRBJ2-2; the match to TRBD2 covers 9 bases. V lost 7 bases and J lost 5; bases outside the gene matches: 5. CDR1 is SNHLY, CDR2 FYNNEI, per germline. CDR3 size: 14 residues. CDR3 in amino acids: CASTTSGLTGELFF. The DNA of the CDR3 is TGTGCCAGCACCACTAGCGGGTTAACCGGGGAGCTGTTTTTT.

This clonotype was seen more than once but under ten times. The V and J genes are TRBV12-3 or TRBV12-4 and TRBJ2-5, with a weak D call TRBD2 (6 bases). The CDR3 contains 16 residues. Between the trimmed V and J ends, which lost 2 bases and 4 bases, there was a span of 17 bases. CDR3 region: CASSLFGGYPRETQYF. The CDR3 nucleotides read TGTGCCAGCAGTTTATTCGGGGGATATCCGAGAGAGACCCAGTACTTC.

The chain combines TRBV18 with TRBJ1-5; D ambiguous. Trimming left V 3 bases short and J 6 bases short, with 6 bases between. Looked up from germline, CDR1 is KGHSH and CDR2 is LQKENI. The CDR3 loop spans 12 amino acids. The CDR3 is CASSPESQPQHF. CDR3 coding DNA: TGTGCCAGCTCACCCGAGAGTCAGCCCCAGCATTTT.

The CDR3 DNA follows: TGTGCCAGCAGCTTAGGTGGGAAACGTGGCTACACCTTC. Protein: CASSLGGKRGYTF. V gene TRBV11-2 combines with J gene TRBJ1-2; D remains unclear. The CDR3 spans 13 residues. Germline V gives CDR1 SGHAT, CDR2 FQNNGV. Deletions cut 1 base from V and 7 bases from J, with 10 bases between.

The rearrangement uses TRBV6-1 and TRBJ1-1; no firm D call. The CDR3 is 11 amino acids. Trimming cost V 1 base and J 11 bases, with 8 bases left between them. Germline-derived CDR1 and CDR2 are MNHNS and SASEGT. CDR3 loop: CASSEGAQAFF. Written as DNA, the CDR3 is TGTGCCAGCAGTGAAGGGGCGCAGGCTTTCTTT.

V usage is TRBV3-1 and J usage is TRBJ2-1; D gene uncertain. V was clipped by 1 base and J by 11 bases, with 9 bases between them. This CDR3 is built from 12 residues. The V gene's germline CDR1 is LGHDT and CDR2 YNNKEL (reference sequence). The CDR3 sequence is CASSQGSSKQFF. CDR3 coding DNA: TGTGCCAGCAGCCAAGGGTCCAGTAAGCAGTTCTTC.

This clonotype was picked up a small number of times. V gene TRBV20-1 combines with J gene TRBJ1-2; a weak D match, TRBD1 (6 bases). Trimming took 6 bases from V and 4 from J, leaving 15 bases between them. The CDR3 has 13 residues. Germline CDR1 and CDR2: DFQATT and SNEGSKA (reference sequence). The CDR3 sequence is CSAPRGQGYGYTF. DNA of the CDR3: TGCAGTGCCCCCCGGGGGCAGGGCTATGGCTACACCTTC.

This rearrangement joins TRBV4-2 to TRBJ2-7, with TRBD2 matching 8 bases. This CDR3 contains 15 residues. The trim removed 6 bases at V and 0 bases at J, leaving 7 bases unmatched. Germline V gene data show CDR1 as LGHNA and CDR2 as YNFKEQ. The chain's CDR3 is CASRDSGTSSYEQYF. For the CDR3, the DNA is TGTGCCAGCAGGGATTCCGGGACTAGCTCCTACGAGCAGTACTTC.

This sequence joins TRBV5-4 and TRBJ1-2, with unresolved D. The ends were cut back, 0 bases at V and 4 bases at J, with 10 bases in the middle. CDR1 SGHNT and CDR2 YYREEE come from the germline V gene (reference sequence). This CDR3 spans 14 amino acids. The CDR3 sequence is CASSLEGLGYGYTF. CDR3 coding DNA: TGTGCCAGCAGCTTGGAAGGCCTGGGCTATGGCTACACCTTC.

This chain joins TRBV6-1 and TRBJ1-5, with TRBD1 as a possible D gene (5 bases). The V gene lost 5 bases and the J gene lost 0 bases, with 17 bases spanning the gap. This CDR3 has 17 amino acids. In germline, CDR1 is MNHNS, CDR2 SASEGT. CDR3 sequence reads: CASSLPGPLYSNQPQHF. DNA for the CDR3: TGTGCCAGCAGTCTCCCAGGGCCCCTCTATAGCAATCAGCCCCAGCATTTT.

The table lists this clonotype with many counts. CDR3 amino acids: CASSPWTGGYGYTF. CDR3 bases: TGTGCCAGCAGCCCCTGGACAGGGGGCTATGGCTACACCTTC. The genes are TRBV27 and TRBJ1-2, with 10 nucleotides matching TRBD1. CDR1 is MNHEY, CDR2 SMNVEV, per germline (reference sequence). Losses at the gene ends were 6 bases for V and 4 bases for J; bases not matched to a gene: 5. The CDR3 loop spans 14 amino acids.

This clonotype occurred a few times. CDR3 coding DNA: TGTGCCAGCAGCTTGAGCTTCGGCGAGCAGTACTTC. It encodes CASSLSFGEQYF. This rearrangement joins TRBV11-2 to TRBJ2-5; D not certain. Near its end, the DNA agrees better with TRBJ2-7, so the J call may be wrong. The CDR3 totals 12 residues. Per the germline V gene, CDR1 is SGHAT and CDR2 is FQNNGV.

This clonotype was observed a few times. This chain joins TRBV20-1 and TRBJ2-1; TRBD2 aligns across 8 bases. The CDR3 consists of 13 residues. The junction had 6 bases not matched to a gene; V was cut back by 4 bases and J by 7 bases. Germline loops: CDR1 DFQATT, CDR2 SNEGSKA (reference sequence). DNA for the CDR3: TGCAGTGCTACGGATCTAGCGGGTAATGAGCAGTTCTTC. This encodes CSATDLAGNEQFF.